The 17 T cell receptor beta chains below come from one sample, sequenced in a study of blood T cells in healthy people across ages. A second PCR of about 7 to 12 cycles used a sample-barcoded 5' primer and a J-beta primer mix. TCRdb ran MiXCR on the 5' RACE reads and lists one entry per CDR3 protein. The sample yields hundreds of thousands of distinct CDR3 sequences, roughly 43% seen once. Material for sequencing was blood. The receptor set was obtained from an elderly man in good health.

The genes are TRBV7-6 and TRBJ2-1; D possibly uses TRBD1 or TRBD2 (5 bases each). Germline V gene sequence: CDR1 SGHVS, CDR2 FNYEAQ. The CDR3 runs to 16 residues. V lost 4 bases and J lost 0, with 13 bases in between. In DNA, the CDR3 is TGTGCCAGCAGCTCCGGGGACGCGAGCTCCTACAATGAGCAGTTCTTC. It is translated as CASSSGDASSYNEQFF.

This clonotype was observed a single time. V is TRBV6-2 or TRBV6-3 and J is TRBJ2-3, with D possibly being TRBD1 or TRBD2 (5 bases each). The CDR3 has 20 residues. Trimming removed 7 bases at V and 0 bases at J, with 29 bases between. Per germline, CDR1 MNHEY and CDR2 SVGEGT. CDR3: CASTLRGRTENRASTDTQYF. The CDR3 DNA follows: TGTGCCAGCACCCTGAGGGGCAGGACGGAGAACAGAGCTAGCACAGATACGCAGTATTTT.

This clonotype has a single count. V usage is TRBV6-1 and J usage is TRBJ2-1; D gene unclear. CDR1 MNHNS and CDR2 SASEGT come from the germline V gene. Trimming removed 4 bases from V and 9 bases from J, with 19 bases in between. The CDR3 is 15 amino acids. CDR3 nucleotides: TGTGCCAGCAGTGTGGCAAGGGCCTCTATTTTTGAGCAGTTCTTC. This sequence encodes CASSVARASIFEQFF.

The chain links TRBV20-1 to TRBJ2-1; 7 positions agree with TRBD2. Germline V gives CDR1 DFQATT, CDR2 SNEGSKA (reference sequence). The CDR3 sequence is 16 residues long. The V segment lost 0 bases and the J segment 5 bases; nucleotides outside the gene matches: 10. The CDR3 reads CSARDPQAGSHNEQFF. The CDR3 DNA is TGCAGTGCTAGAGATCCTCAAGCGGGGAGTCACAATGAGCAGTTCTTC.

The chain carries TRBV7-2 and TRBJ2-7, with D possibly TRBD1 on 6 matching bases. Trimming removed 2 bases at V and 0 bases at J, with 14 bases between. This CDR3 is built from 16 residues. The V gene's germline CDR1 is SGHTA and CDR2 FQGNSA. The CDR3: CASSLPQGTLSYEQYF. CDR3 DNA: TGTGCCAGCAGCTTACCCCAGGGGACACTCTCCTACGAGCAGTACTTC.

V and J are TRBV12-3 or TRBV12-4 and TRBJ1-3; 8 bases fit TRBD1. This CDR3 is 16 amino acids long. V was clipped by 6 bases and J by 0 bases; unmatched bases: 7. CDR3 nucleotides: TGTGCCAGCAGACAACAGGGGGTAGCCTCTGGAAACACCATATATTTT. This codes for CASRQQGVASGNTIYF.

The chain has TRBV9 and TRBJ1-2, with TRBD1 identical over 9 bases. The CDR3 spans 15 residues. Germline CDR1 reads SGDLS; CDR2 reads YYNGEE. Trimming at V came to 0 bases and at J to 7 bases, leaving 7 bases not matched to a gene. Here the CDR3 reads CASSVGQQGASGYTF. Written as DNA, the CDR3 is TGTGCCAGCAGCGTAGGTCAACAGGGGGCTTCTGGCTACACCTTC.

The chain combines TRBV20-1 with TRBJ2-1, with D perhaps TRBD1 (6 bases). V lost 0 bases to trimming and J lost 5 bases, with 14 bases between them. The CDR3 is made up of 15 amino acids. The germline V gene has CDR1 DFQATT and CDR2 SNEGSKA (reference sequence). The CDR3 DNA reads as TGCAGTGCTAGAGAGGGGGCAGAGGAGGACAATGAGCAGTTCTTC. Residues: CSAREGAEEDNEQFF.

To note about this clonotype: A much larger clone lies one base from this, so it may be a read error. The J gene is TRBJ2-5, the V gene TRBV27; TRBD1 matches at 10 bases. The DNA end favors TRBJ2-7, so the J call may be wrong. In germline, CDR1 is MNHEY, CDR2 SMNVEV (reference sequence). The CDR3 loop spans 14 amino acids. CDR3 DNA sequence: TGTGCCAACAGTTTGACGGACAGGGGGTACGAGCAGTACTTC. Its translation: CANSLTDRGYEQYF.

This clonotype showed up just a few times. This sequence joins TRBV20-1 and TRBJ2-7, with D unclear. Trimming left V 0 bases short and J 2 bases short, with 11 bases between. The CDR3 loop spans 14 amino acids. CDR1 is DFQATT, CDR2 SNEGSKA, per germline (reference sequence). The CDR3 loop reads CSARDRPGPYEQYF. The CDR3 DNA follows: TGCAGTGCTAGAGATAGACCTGGGCCCTACGAGCAGTACTTC.

V is TRBV3-1 and J is TRBJ1-4; tentative D call: TRBD1 (6 bases). This CDR3 contains 18 residues. The V end lost 4 bases, the J end lost 0 bases, and 18 bases lay between the germline ends. Germline V CDR1 and CDR2: LGHDT, YNNKEL (reference sequence). CDR3 in DNA: TGTGCCAGCAGCCTAAAATTGCCCGGACAGACAACTAATGAAAAACTGTTTTTT. It yields the protein CASSLKLPGQTTNEKLFF.

The chain joins TRBV24-1 to TRBJ2-1; 8 nucleotides match TRBD1. Looked up from germline, CDR1 is KGHDR and CDR2 is SFDVKD. The trim removed 4 bases at V and 0 bases at J, leaving 10 bases unmatched. The CDR3 has 18 residues. CDR3 sequence (DNA): TGTGCCACCAGTGACCGCTCGGGACAGGCGAGCTCCTACAATGAGCAGTTCTTC. Its translation is CATSDRSGQASSYNEQFF.

For this clonotype: One junction end disagrees with the germline gene, perhaps due to a read error. The chain joins TRBV5-1 to TRBJ1-2; D is uncertain. Germline V CDR1 and CDR2: SGHRS, YFSETQ. The CDR3 is 16 amino acids. The DNA for the CDR3 is TGCGCCAGCAGCTTGGATCGCGGAAAAGCTAACTATGGCTACACCTTT. Amino acids: CASSLDRGKANYGYTF.

A few counts support this clonotype. The rearrangement links TRBV28 to TRBJ2-3; 10 positions match TRBD2. CDR1 is MDHEN and CDR2 is SYDVKM in the germline V gene. This CDR3 is built from 15 residues. Trimming cost V 6 bases and J 6 bases; bases outside gene matches: 9. As DNA, the CDR3 is TGTGCCAGCAGGGAAAGCGGGAGGGTGGGGGATACGCAGTATTTT. It codes for CASRESGRVGDTQYF.

The genes are TRBV20-1 and TRBJ1-2; D not resolved. Germline V gene data show CDR1 as DFQATT and CDR2 as SNEGSKA (reference sequence). CDR3 size: 13 residues. V gave up 8 bases and J gave up 3 bases, with 16 bases separating them. CDR3 nucleotides: TGCAGTCCTTCGACTACCGCCGACTATGGCTACACCTTC. Translated, it gives CSPSTTADYGYTF.

This chain joins TRBV6-2 or TRBV6-3 and TRBJ2-5; 7 bases fit TRBD1. CDR1 and CDR2 (germline): MNHEY, SVGEGT. The CDR3 has 15 residues. The J segment lost 4 bases and the V segment lost 4 bases, leaving 9 bases of the junction unmatched. The CDR3 nucleotides read TGTGCCAGCAGTTCGACAGGGCCGGTATCAGAGACCCAGTACTTC. This sequence encodes CASSSTGPVSETQYF.

This clonotype was detected ten times or more. The chain joins TRBV4-3 to TRBJ2-4; D not certain. The J call could be wrong; TRBJ2-7 is a better fit for the DNA end. Germline lookup yields CDR1 LGHNA and CDR2 YSLEER. The CDR3 is made up of 13 amino acids. CDR3 nucleotide sequence: TGCGCCAGCAGCCAAGTAGGCGGATACGAGCAGTACTTC. Its protein product is CASSQVGGYEQYF.